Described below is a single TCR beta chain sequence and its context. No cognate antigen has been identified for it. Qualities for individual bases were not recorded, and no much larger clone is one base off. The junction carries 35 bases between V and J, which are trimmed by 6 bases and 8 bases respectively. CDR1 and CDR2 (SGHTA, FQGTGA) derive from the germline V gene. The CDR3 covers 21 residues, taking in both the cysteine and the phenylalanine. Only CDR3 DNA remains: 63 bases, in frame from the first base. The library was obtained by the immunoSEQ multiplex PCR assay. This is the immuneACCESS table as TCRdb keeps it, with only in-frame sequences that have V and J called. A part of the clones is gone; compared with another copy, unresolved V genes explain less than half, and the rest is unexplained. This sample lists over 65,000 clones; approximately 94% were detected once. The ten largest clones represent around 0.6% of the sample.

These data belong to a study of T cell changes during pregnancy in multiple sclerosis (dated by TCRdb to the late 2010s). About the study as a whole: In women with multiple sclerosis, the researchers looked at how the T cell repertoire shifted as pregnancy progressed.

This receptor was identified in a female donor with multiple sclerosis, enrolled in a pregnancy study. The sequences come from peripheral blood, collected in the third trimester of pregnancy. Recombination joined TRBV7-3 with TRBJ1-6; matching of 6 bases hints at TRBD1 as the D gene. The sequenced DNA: TGTGCCAGCAGGCCCGGACAGACGGACACAATATTAGTGGGGAAGGATTCACCCCTCCACTTT. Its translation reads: CASRPGQTDTILVGKDSPLHF.